A single sample gave rise to the 13 T cell receptor beta chains below, sequenced in a study of blood T cell repertoires in COVID-19. The table came from immunoSEQ multiplex PCR; TCRdb's copy has only in-frame clones and leaves some out. The data show more than 45,000 clones, with approximately 83% seen just once and about 2.9% held by the top ten. Input material: peripheral blood. The receptors were gathered from a woman of 80 years or more with acute or convalescent COVID-19.

CDR3 amino acids: CASSEQGGGNQPQHF. CDR3 nucleotide sequence: TGCGCCAGCAGTGAACAGGGAGGGGGCAATCAGCCCCAGCATTTT. V gene TRBV10-2 combines with J gene TRBJ1-5; D is perhaps TRBD1 (6 bases). V lost 3 bases and J 2 bases, leaving 11 bases between the germline ends. Germline CDR1 reads WSHSY; CDR2 reads SAAADI. The CDR3 covers 15 residues.

V is TRBV6-5 and J is TRBJ1-2, with TRBD1 matching over 11 bases. V shed 6 bases and J 7 bases; nucleotides not matched to a gene: 10. Germline CDR1 MNHEY, CDR2 SVGAGI. The CDR3 has 15 residues. The CDR3 coding sequence is TGTGCCAGCAGCACAAAAGCCGGGACAGGGGGTGGCTACACCTTC. Translating gives CASSTKAGTGGGYTF.

The chain carries TRBV19 and TRBJ2-7, with a tentative D call TRBD1 (6 bases). V was shortened by 1 base and J by 0 bases, with 13 bases between the two germline ends. CDR1 and CDR2 (germline): LNHDA, SQIVND (reference sequence). CDR3 length equals 16 residues. CDR3 DNA sequence: TGTGCCAGTAGTATAGGAGGCGACAGGTTCTCCTACGAGCAGTACTTC. Residues: CASSIGGDRFSYEQYF.

This clone was recorded a few times. This sequence joins TRBV29-1 and TRBJ2-3; TRBD2 aligns across 12 bases. The CDR3 covers 15 residues. Germline CDR1 and CDR2: SQVTM and ANQGSEA. V lost 6 bases and J lost 6; bases outside the gene matches: 10. CDR3 sequence (DNA): TGCAGCGTGGGAGGACTAGCGGGGAGAGAGGATACGCAGTATTTT. Protein product: CSVGGLAGREDTQYF.

The chain is built from TRBV6-6 and TRBJ1-3; no reliable D call. This CDR3 has 14 amino acids. V lost 5 bases, J lost 2 bases, and 10 bases lay in between. Germline V lookup: CDR1 MNHNY, CDR2 SVGAGI (reference sequence). The CDR3, as DNA: TGTGCCAGCAGTACAAGGACTACTGGAAACACCATATATTTT. Amino acids: CASSTRTTGNTIYF.

The chain has TRBV20-1 and TRBJ1-6; weak D call: TRBD1 (5 bases). This CDR3 comprises 11 residues. V was cut by 7 bases and J by 9 bases, with 10 bases left in between. Germline CDR1 reads DFQATT; CDR2 reads SNEGSKA (reference sequence). Here the CDR3 DNA reads TGCAGTGGGGGAGGGGTTTCACCCCTCCACTTT. Translated, it gives CSGGGVSPLHF.

This sequence joins TRBV11-1 and TRBJ1-2, with TRBD1 as a possible D gene (6 bases). CDR3 length: 15 amino acids. Germline lookup yields CDR1 SGHAT and CDR2 FQDESV (reference sequence). The ends were cut back, 2 bases at V and 0 bases at J, with 10 bases in the middle. CDR3 residues: CASSLRQAANYGYTF. The CDR3 DNA sequence: TGTGCCAGCAGCTTACGACAGGCCGCTAACTATGGCTACACCTTC.

J is TRBJ1-6 and V is TRBV9, with D hard to call. Trimming pared 4 bases from V and 0 bases from J, leaving 11 bases between. The CDR3 is 16 residues long. The germline V gene encodes CDR1 SGDLS and CDR2 YYNGEE. The CDR3 reads CASSSGSGSYNSPLHF. The CDR3 DNA reads TGTGCCAGCAGCTCTGGATCAGGCTCCTATAATTCACCCCTCCACTTT.

The rearrangement links TRBV7-2 to TRBJ2-7, with D perhaps matching TRBD2 (6 bases). Germline V gene lookup returns CDR1 SGHTA and CDR2 FQGNSA. Trimming cost V 5 bases and J 5 bases, with 10 bases left between them. There are 12 residues in the CDR3. CDR3 DNA: TGTGCCAGCAGCCGAAGCGGGCACGAGCAGTACTTC. Encoded protein: CASSRSGHEQYF.

This clone was observed a single time. The genes are TRBV29-1 and TRBJ1-4; 8 bases are a match to TRBD1. With 7 bases clipped from V and 2 bases from J, the junction kept 3 bases outside the gene matches. The CDR3 consists of 13 residues. Germline CDR1 SQVTM, CDR2 ANQGSEA. CDR3 region: CSARTGTNEKLFF. CDR3 in DNA: TGCAGCGCTAGGACAGGGACTAATGAAAAACTGTTTTTT. Full variable domain (remainder filled in from reference TRBV29-1 and TRBJ1-4): SAVISQKPSRDICQRGTSLTIQCQVDSQVTMMFWYRQQPGQSLTLIATANQGSEATYESGFVIDKFPISRPNLTFSTLTVSNMSPEDSSIYLCSARTGTNEKLFFGSGTQLSVL.

This clone was observed a single time. V gene TRBV6-5 combines with J gene TRBJ2-1; 15 positions match TRBD2. The length of the CDR3 is 16 residues. J lost 4 bases, V lost 4 bases, and 2 bases had no gene match. CDR1 is MNHEY, CDR2 SVGAGI, per germline. This CDR3 is CASSWGLAGGYNEQFF. The CDR3 DNA follows: TGTGCCAGCAGTTGGGGACTAGCGGGGGGTTACAATGAGCAGTTCTTC.

The rearrangement uses TRBV5-1 and TRBJ2-1; TRBD1 aligns across 8 bases. V trimming: 4 bases; J trimming: 2 bases; junction bases outside the gene matches: 8. Germline CDR1 SGHRS, CDR2 YFSETQ. The CDR3 is 16 residues long. The CDR3 DNA reads as TGCGCCAGCAGCGGAGACAGGGGAATAGCCTACAATGAGCAGTTCTTC. This translates into CASSGDRGIAYNEQFF.

This clone was counted once. V usage is TRBV11-2 and J usage is TRBJ1-2; no definite D call. This CDR3 has 13 amino acids. Germline V gives CDR1 SGHAT, CDR2 FQNNGV. Trimming shortened V by 3 bases and J by 6 bases, and 11 bases separated the two germline ends. The CDR3 reads CASSFDSKDGYTF. The CDR3 DNA reads as TGTGCCAGCAGCTTCGACTCTAAGGATGGCTACACCTTC.